The 24 T cell receptor beta chains reported below all come from one sample, sequenced in a study of metastatic and nonmetastatic thyroid tumors. Before thyroid surgery, none of the patients had received any treatment. TCRdb ran MiXCR on the PCR reads. This table holds about 28,000 clones, 15% to 20% found once. Sequencing used blood. The receptors were sampled from a female donor with papillary thyroid cancer or a benign thyroid nodule (not recorded which). Some clones in this sample may be carry-over from other donors' samples.

This clone was picked up a small number of times. Its ends do not fully match the called genes, so a read error is possible. The J gene is TRBJ2-6, the V gene TRBV12-3 or TRBV12-4; maybe TRBD2 (6 bases). The CDR3 covers 16 residues. The CDR3: CASSLGTPVEANVLTF. The CDR3 bases are TGTGCCAGCAGTCTGGGGACTCCCGTTGAGGCCAACGTCCTGACCTTC.

This clone was detected ten times or more. The V and J genes are TRBV11-1 and TRBJ1-4; D perhaps matches TRBD1 (5 bases). With 5 bases removed from V and 6 bases from J, the gap between germline ends came to 13 bases. This CDR3 has 14 residues. Looked up from germline, CDR1 is SGHAT and CDR2 is FQDESV (reference sequence). The CDR3 is CASSLGGGDEKLFF. CDR3 bases: TGTGCCAGCAGCCTGGGGGGAGGAGATGAAAAACTGTTTTTT.

This clone was counted at least ten times. J is TRBJ2-7 and V is TRBV9; 7 bases are a match to TRBD2. This CDR3 has 15 amino acids. Trimming took 0 bases from V and 2 from J; bases not matched to a gene: 5. CDR1 is SGDLS and CDR2 is YYNGEE in the germline V gene. This CDR3 is CASSVGAGAAYEQYF. The DNA for the CDR3 is TGTGCCAGCAGCGTAGGGGCGGGAGCGGCCTACGAGCAGTACTTC.

This clone was seen repeatedly, ten times or more. This chain links TRBV7-9 with TRBJ2-7; D is ambiguous. V was trimmed by 5 bases and J by 6 bases, leaving 11 bases between them. Germline values: CDR1 SEHNR, CDR2 FQNEAQ (reference sequence). CDR3 length: 12 residues. The CDR3 sequence is CASSPALPEQYF. CDR3 nucleotides: TGTGCCAGCAGCCCCGCCCTCCCCGAGCAGTACTTC.

This clone is labeled medium-sized. The rearrangement uses TRBV28 and TRBJ1-5; D might be TRBD1 (6 bases). CDR1 MDHEN and CDR2 SYDVKM come from the germline V gene. This CDR3 is 16 amino acids long. The germline V and J ends were trimmed by 3 bases and 0 bases, with 12 bases remaining between them. CDR3 bases: TGTGCCAGCAGTTTCTCCGGGGGGGCTAGCAATCAGCCCCAGCATTTT. As protein: CASSFSGGASNQPQHF.

This clone was seen at least ten times. The V call is TRBV3-1, the J call TRBJ2-7, with D possibly matching TRBD2 (6 bases). V lost 6 bases to trimming and J lost 0 bases, with 12 bases between them. Germline V CDR1 and CDR2: LGHDT, YNNKEL (reference sequence). CDR3 length: 14 amino acids. CDR3 loop: CASRFGRGSYEQYF. The CDR3 DNA reads as TGTGCCAGCAGGTTCGGGCGGGGCTCCTACGAGCAGTACTTC.

At least ten counts were recorded for this clone. The genes are TRBV20-1 and TRBJ1-2, with D perhaps TRBD1 (5 bases). The germline gives CDR1 DFQATT, CDR2 SNEGSKA (reference sequence). Trimming left V 6 bases short and J 4 bases short, with 12 bases between. The CDR3 contains 12 residues. Written as DNA, the CDR3 is TGCAGTGCACCGGGACTGAGCTATGGCTACACCTTC. This codes for CSAPGLSYGYTF.

The CDR3 reads CASSPYSSYNEQFF. CDR3 sequence (DNA): TGTGCCAGCTCACCATATAGCTCCTACAATGAGCAGTTCTTC. The rearrangement joins TRBV18 to TRBJ2-1; D is ambiguous. V gave up 2 bases and J gave up 0 bases, with 5 bases separating them. This CDR3 comprises 14 residues. Germline lookup yields CDR1 KGHSH and CDR2 LQKENI.

This clone was seen repeatedly, ten times or more. The chain uses TRBV5-1 and TRBJ2-2, with a possible D match to TRBD2 (5 bases). The CDR3 is 15 residues long. V shed 5 bases and J shed 4 bases, with 15 bases lying between them. Germline-derived CDR1 and CDR2 are SGHRS and YFSETQ. CDR3: CASRYGPGSTGELFF. The CDR3 region has the DNA TGCGCCAGCAGATATGGCCCGGGAAGCACCGGGGAGCTGTTTTTT.

This clone has ten or more counts. The rearrangement joins TRBV10-3 to TRBJ2-5; D is unclear. Germline V gene data show CDR1 as ENHRY and CDR2 as SYGVKD. There are 11 residues in the CDR3. V lost 0 bases and J 5 bases, leaving 1 base between the germline ends. DNA for the CDR3: TGTGCCATCAGTGAGTCGGAGACCCAGTACTTC. This gives the protein CAISESETQYF.

In its sample, this clone was seen many times. The rearrangement links TRBV6-6 to TRBJ1-1; TRBD1 is a possible D gene (5 bases). The CDR3 has 14 residues. V was clipped by 0 bases and J by 4 bases, with 9 bases between them. The germline V gene has CDR1 MNHNY and CDR2 SVGAGI (reference sequence). The CDR3 reads CASSYSAGGTEAFF. The CDR3 bases are TGTGCCAGCAGTTACTCAGCGGGGGGCACTGAAGCTTTCTTT.

J is TRBJ2-3 and V is TRBV28; 10 bases are a match to TRBD2. The CDR3 consists of 15 residues. Germline V lookup: CDR1 MDHEN, CDR2 SYDVKM. Trimming cost V 7 bases and J 2 bases; bases outside gene matches: 6. CDR3: CASTILAGDTDTQYF. The CDR3 coding sequence is TGTGCCAGCACGATCCTAGCGGGAGACACAGATACGCAGTATTTT.

Worth noting for this clone: One end of the junction does not line up with germline, which may come from a read error. The chain links TRBV20-1 to TRBJ1-4, with unresolved D. CDR3 size: 12 residues. Germline CDR1 DFQATT, CDR2 SNEGSKA (reference sequence). The CDR3 loop reads CSRRYNNEKLFF. The CDR3 DNA sequence: TGCAGTCGCCGGTACAATAATGAAAAACTGTTTTTC.

By frequency in the sample, this clone is medium-sized. The CDR3 reads CASTLGQYNEQFF. The CDR3 bases are TGCGCCAGCACCCTCGGACAGTACAATGAGCAGTTCTTC. The chain joins TRBV10-2 to TRBJ2-1; the D gene is possibly TRBD1 (6 bases). Germline CDR1 reads WSHSY; CDR2 reads SAAADI. The V and J ends lost 7 bases and 4 bases respectively, with 11 bases between them. The CDR3 sequence is 13 residues long.

This clone was seen more than once but under ten times. The chain has TRBV6-2 or TRBV6-3 and TRBJ2-7; D gene uncertain. V was pared by 0 bases and J by 5 bases, with 11 bases between. CDR1 is MNHEY, CDR2 SVGEGT, per germline. CDR3 length: 14 residues. CDR3 amino acids: CASSYSLAINEQYF. CDR3 DNA: TGTGCCAGCAGTTACTCGTTGGCTATCAACGAGCAGTACTTC.

The chain links TRBV4-2 to TRBJ2-3; TRBD2 aligns across 12 bases. Germline-derived CDR1 and CDR2 are LGHNA and YNFKEQ. V was pared by 1 base and J by 2 bases, with 4 bases of the junction left unmatched. The CDR3 covers 17 residues. CDR3 bases: TGTGCCAGCAGCCAAGTTCCTAGCGGGGGGGCCACAGATACGCAGTATTTT. Its protein is CASSQVPSGGATDTQYF.

The chain joins TRBV18 to TRBJ2-7, with D perhaps being TRBD1 or TRBD2 (5 bases each). V lost 8 bases to trimming and J lost 0 bases, with 14 bases between them. Germline assignment: CDR1 KGHSH and CDR2 LQKENI. The CDR3 loop spans 14 amino acids. The CDR3 nucleotides read TGTGCCAGCGCTGGGACGGTGAGCTCCTACGAGCAGTACTTC. Residues: CASAGTVSSYEQYF. The full variable domain, in which reference TRBV18 and TRBJ2-7 provide the parts outside the CDR3, is NAGVMQNPRHLVRRRGQEARLRCSPMKGHSHVYWYRQLPEEGLKFMVYLQKENIIDESGMPKERFSAEFPKEGPSILRIQQVVRGDSAAYFCASAGTVSSYEQYFGPGTRLTVT.

CDR3 nucleotide sequence: TGTGCCACCAGCAGACTCCTTACTAGCGGTCATCGAAGGGGGGAGCAGTACTTC. Protein: CATSRLLTSGHRRGEQYF. The chain employs TRBV15 and TRBJ2-7; 8 nucleotides align to TRBD2. The V segment lost 2 bases and the J segment 7 bases; nucleotides outside the gene matches: 19. The CDR3 runs 18 residues. CDR1 is LNHNV, CDR2 YYDKDF, per germline (reference sequence).

This clone was seen only a few times. This chain links TRBV2 with TRBJ1-5, with D possibly TRBD1 on 5 matching bases. Germline values: CDR1 SNHLY, CDR2 FYNNEI. The CDR3 length is 13 residues. V lost 6 bases and J 6 bases, leaving 12 bases between the germline ends. The CDR3 here is CASRAGWGQPQHF. For the CDR3, the DNA is TGTGCCAGCAGAGCAGGGTGGGGTCAGCCCCAGCATTTT.

The table lists this clone with many counts. V usage is TRBV11-2 and J usage is TRBJ2-1; unclear D gene. V lost 4 bases and J lost 2, with 15 bases in between. There are 16 residues in the CDR3. CDR1 SGHAT and CDR2 FQNNGV come from the germline V gene. The CDR3, as DNA: TGTGCCAGCAGCTACCTCCAAGCCCTCACCTACAATGAGCAGTTCTTC. It yields the protein CASSYLQALTYNEQFF.

By frequency in the sample, this clone is medium-sized. J is TRBJ2-7 and V is TRBV28; D might be TRBD2 (6 bases). The CDR3 sequence is 14 residues long. Trimming cost V 6 bases and J 6 bases, with 18 bases left between them. Germline CDR1 MDHEN, CDR2 SYDVKM. Here the CDR3 reads CASSLGLPVGEQYF. As DNA, the CDR3 is TGTGCCAGCAGCCTGGGACTCCCCGTGGGCGAGCAGTACTTC.

The table lists this clone with many counts. The genes are TRBV5-1 and TRBJ1-6; D is uncertain. Germline V gives CDR1 SGHRS, CDR2 YFSETQ. Deletions cut 2 bases from V and 5 bases from J, with 5 bases between. CDR3 size: 13 residues. The CDR3 DNA is TGCGCCAGCAGCTTACACGATAATTCACCCCTCCACTTT. Protein: CASSLHDNSPLHF.

This clone was detected a few times. This chain uses TRBV5-1 with TRBJ2-2, with D hard to call. V was shortened by 1 base and J by 2 bases, with 6 bases between the two germline ends. The CDR3 totals 14 residues. Germline lookup yields CDR1 SGHRS and CDR2 YFSETQ. In DNA form, the CDR3 reads TGCGCCAGCAGCTTGCGCCAAAACACCGGGGAGCTGTTTTTT. This sequence encodes CASSLRQNTGELFF.

This clone was found many times. The V and J genes are TRBV6-6 and TRBJ1-6; no definite D call. Germline CDR1 and CDR2: MNHNY and SVGAGI (reference sequence). Trimming pared 0 bases from V and 8 bases from J, leaving 11 bases between. The CDR3 consists of 15 residues. The CDR3 DNA reads TGTGCCAGCAGTTACTCGAAAGGGCGACATTCACCCCTCCACTTT. Its protein is CASSYSKGRHSPLHF.